The rows below give T cell receptor beta chains drawn from one sample of a study of T cell responses to AZD1222 COVID-19 vaccine. The table came from immunoSEQ multiplex PCR; TCRdb's copy has only in-frame clones and leaves some out. The sample records 110,000 or so clones, roughly 89% being singletons. Here the sequenced sample was peripheral blood, taken 28 days after the second AZD1222 dose. The source of these receptors is an adult who received the AZD1222 COVID-19 vaccine. Both conserved end residues are part of each CDR3. The order of the fields is V gene, J gene, clone size, D gene, CDR3 DNA, CDR3 protein. The D gene is left open where the match is weak. For some rows the clone size is stated as once, few or many, or as a class when expanded; others skip it.

TRBV5-4,TRBJ1-2,NA,NA,TGTGCCAGCAGCTTGGGGGGGGAGAACTATGGCTACACCTTC,CASSLGGENYGYTF
TRBV28,TRBJ1-4,few,TRBD1,TGTGCCACGGACAGGGGATTAGATGAAAAACTGTTTTTT,CATDRGLDEKLFF
TRBV28,TRBJ1-2,NA,NA,TGTGCCAGCAACCTAGGGGGGACCTATGGCTACACCTTC,CASNLGGTYGYTF
TRBV27,TRBJ2-6,NA,NA,TGTGCCAGCAGGACAACCTGGGGTGGGGCCAACGTCCTGACTTTC,CASRTTWGGANVLTF
TRBV5-1,TRBJ2-1,once,TRBD2,TGCGCCAGCAGCTTGGGGAGGACTAGCGGGATTGAGCAGTTCTTC,CASSLGRTSGIEQFF
TRBV28,TRBJ2-5,NA,NA,TGTGCCAGCGGGGGGACCTTAGAGACCCAGTACTTC,CASGGTLETQYF
TRBV5-1,TRBJ1-1,NA,NA,TGCGCCAGCAGCCCTCCGGGGGCGAACACTGAAGCTTTCTTT,CASSPPGANTEAFF
TRBV9,TRBJ1-5,NA,NA,TGTGCCAGCAGCTTTGATGGATCTGGAAATCAGCCCCAGCATTTT,CASSFDGSGNQPQHF
TRBV2,TRBJ1-2,NA,NA,TGTGCCAGCAGTGAAGCCCAGTCCTGGTATGGCTACACCTTC,CASSEAQSWYGYTF
TRBV9,TRBJ1-3,NA,TRBD1,TGTGCCAGCAGCGACGGACAGGGTCTATCTGGAAACACCATATATTTT,CASSDGQGLSGNTIYF
TRBV6-5,TRBJ2-7,NA,NA,TGTGCCAGCAGTTACCTGTACGAGCAGTACTTC,CASSYLYEQYF